The entry below gives a single T cell receptor (beta chain) sequence along with its context. Trimming cost V 1 base and J 7 bases, with 14 bases left between them. Per the germline V gene, CDR1 is SGHTA and CDR2 is FQGNSA. This CDR3 spans 15 amino acids. This sample is part of a study of Ad26.COV2.S vaccination and SARS-CoV-2 variants. Turning to the study itself: Ad26.COV2.S, an intramuscular injection, was given once or twice 56 days apart.

Documented treatment: over 15 received Ad26.COV2.S at low or high dose, single or two shots; several received placebo; per-sample allocation not given. Collection of the samples took place on day 63 after the first injection of vaccine or placebo. In Boston, the donor was an adult between 18-55 years of age. TCRdb's table, derived via immunoSEQ multiplex PCR, lists solely in-frame clones and lacks some. Among hundreds of thousands of clones listed, 85% to 90% were seen once. The input for sequencing was peripheral blood, taken in a trial of Ad26.COV2.S vaccine versus placebo. The TCR originated in a person between 18 and 59 years old who received the Ad26.COV2.S COVID-19 vaccine or a placebo. This chain links TRBV7-2 with TRBJ2-1, with D possibly matching TRBD2 (5 bases). CDR3 sequence: CASSLGAAFQNEQFF. The CDR3 region has the DNA TGTGCCAGCAGCTTAGGAGCGGCGTTTCAAAATGAGCAGTTCTTC.